These T cell receptor beta chains were read from a single sample in a study. From the 5' RACE reads, TCRdb called clonotypes with MiXCR, one entry per CDR3 protein. The sample lists some 11,000 distinct CDR3 sequences, about a quarter occurring once. Sequencing input: Tregs sorted from a lymph node. These receptor sequences come from a female donor with breast cancer. The CDR3 runs from the conserved cysteine through the conserved F or W. A D gene is named only where the DNA matches it firmly. Where a row states a size, it is once, few, many or the class of an expanded clone; other rows omit it.

clone_size | d_call | j_call | v_call | cdr3_aa | cdr3_nt
medium-sized | . | TRBJ2-7 | TRBV10-3 | CAISDPSYEQYF | TGTGCCATCAGTGACCCATCCTACGAGCAGTACTTC
many | TRBD1 | TRBJ1-4 | TRBV3-1 | CASSQGSTGSNEKLFF | TGTGCCAGCAGCCAAGGGTCGACAGGGAGTAATGAAAAACTGTTTTTT
many | TRBD1 | TRBJ2-7 | TRBV4-1 | CASSLGTGASYEQYF | TGCGCCAGCAGCCTCGGGACAGGGGCCTCCTACGAGCAGTACTTC
few | . | TRBJ2-1 | TRBV4-1 | CASSQVSSENYNEQFF | TGCGCCAGCAGCCAAGTGTCTAGCGAGAACTACAATGAGCAGTTCTTC
medium-sized | . | TRBJ1-1 | TRBV6-5 | CASSYGAANTEAFF | TGTGCCAGCAGTTACGGGGCGGCGAACACTGAAGCTTTCTTT
many | TRBD2 | TRBJ2-1 | TRBV24-1 | CATSDFGRSGRGSYNEQFF | TGTGCCACCAGTGATTTCGGGCGGAGCGGGAGAGGTTCCTACAATGAGCAGTTCTTC
many | TRBD1 | TRBJ1-2 | TRBV4-1 | CASSRFGTGESSGYTF | TGCGCCAGCAGCCGATTCGGGACAGGGGAGTCCTCTGGCTACACCTTC
. | TRBD1 | TRBJ1-1 | TRBV5-1 | CASSLGLDRGNTEAFF | TGCGCCAGCAGCTTAGGGTTAGACAGGGGAAACACTGAAGCTTTCTTT
. | TRBD1 | TRBJ2-7 | TRBV5-1 | CASSLGGFRGLVEQYF | TGCGCCAGCAGCCTAGGGGGGTTCAGGGGGCTGGTCGAGCAGTACTTC
few | . | TRBJ2-7 | TRBV28 | CASNIRDGPYEQYF | TGTGCCAGCAACATCCGGGACGGACCATACGAGCAGTACTTC
medium-sized | . | TRBJ1-1 | TRBV4-1 | CASSPRGGNTEAFF | TGCGCCAGCAGCCCCCGGGGAGGGAACACTGAAGCTTTCTTT
medium-sized | TRBD2 | TRBJ2-1 | TRBV11-2 | CASSLGGGSFFF | TGTGCCAGCAGCTTAGGAGGCGGGAGCTTTTTCTTC
. | TRBD2 | TRBJ2-1 | TRBV9 | CASSVDLAGWGQFF | TGCGCCAGCAGCGTAGACCTAGCGGGATGGGGGCAGTTCTTC
medium-sized | . | TRBJ1-2 | TRBV6-1 | CASSVNGDYGYTF | TGTGCCAGCAGTGTCAACGGAGACTATGGCTACACCTTC
many | . | TRBJ2-4 | TRBV5-4 | CASSAGLLKNIQYF | TGTGCCAGCAGCGCCGGACTTCTCAAAAACATTCAGTACTTC
many | . | TRBJ2-5 | TRBV5-5 | CASAIRGTVPQETQYF | TGTGCCAGCGCGATTAGGGGGACCGTTCCCCAAGAGACCCAGTACTTC
medium-sized | TRBD2 | TRBJ2-7 | TRBV10-3 | CAISDPGAGEREQYF | TGTGCCATCAGTGACCCCGGAGCGGGAGAAAGGGAGCAGTACTTC
medium-sized | . | TRBJ1-2 | TRBV12-3/TRBV12-4 | CASSSTGWGYGYTF | TGTGCCAGCAGTTCAACAGGGTGGGGGTATGGCTACACCTTC
. | TRBD1 | TRBJ2-1 | TRBV20-1 | CSAYRDRGYNEQFF | TGCAGTGCTTACCGGGACAGGGGATACAATGAGCAGTTCTTC
. | . | TRBJ1-5 | TRBV5-6 | CASSWGGGGPYQPQHF | TGTGCCAGCAGCTGGGGCGGAGGGGGACCGTATCAGCCCCAGCATTTT
many | . | TRBJ1-2 | TRBV5-4 | CASSSDGGYGYTF | TGTGCCAGCAGTTCCGACGGAGGCTATGGCTACACCTTC
. | . | TRBJ1-4 | TRBV15 | CATSSMTGSNEKLFF | TGTGCCACCAGCAGTATGACAGGCTCTAATGAAAAACTGTTTTTT
many | TRBD1 | TRBJ1-2 | TRBV18 | CASSRNPGTGYGYTF | TGTGCCAGCTCGAGAAACCCGGGGACAGGGTATGGCTACACCTTC
many | . | TRBJ1-3 | TRBV20-1 | CSALTDGNTIYF | TGCAGTGCCCTGACAGATGGAAACACCATATATTTT
many | TRBD2 | TRBJ2-1 | TRBV15 | CATSRERLAGGEQFF | TGTGCCACCAGCAGAGAAAGACTAGCGGGAGGTGAGCAGTTCTTC
many | . | TRBJ1-1 | TRBV12-3/TRBV12-4 | CASSPGLNTEAFF | TGTGCCAGCAGCCCCGGGCTGAACACTGAAGCTTTCTTT
medium-sized | . | TRBJ1-2 | TRBV4-2 | CASSQGSGNYGYTF | TGTGCCAGCAGCCAAGGTTCAGGAAACTATGGCTACACCTTC
. | TRBD2 | TRBJ2-1 | TRBV9 | CASSASTSYNERFF | TGCGCCAGCAGCGCTTCGACTAGCTACAATGAGCGGTTCTTC
many | . | TRBJ2-1 | TRBV12-3/TRBV12-4 | CASSPKRAGFLSSYNEQFF | TGTGCCAGCAGCCCGAAACGGGCGGGATTTCTCAGCTCCTACAATGAGCAGTTCTTC
few | . | TRBJ2-7 | TRBV3-1 | CASSHGGYEQYF | TGTGCCAGCAGCCACGGGGGCTACGAGCAGTACTTC
. | TRBD1 | TRBJ2-1 | TRBV7-9 | CASSELSGPTGFTFF | TGTGCCAGCAGCGAGTTGAGTGGTCCGACAGGGTTTACGTTCTTC
many | . | TRBJ2-3 | TRBV3-1 | CASSQYGAFRPDTQYF | TGTGCCAGCAGCCAATATGGAGCGTTCCGGCCAGATACGCAGTATTTT
many | TRBD1 | TRBJ1-1 | TRBV5-1 | CASSLLEGAITEAFF | TGCGCCAGCAGCCTTCTAGAGGGGGCGATCACTGAAGCTTTCTTT
many | . | TRBJ2-1 | TRBV19 | CALASPGGEQFF | TGTGCCCTCGCCTCGCCGGGGGGCGAGCAGTTCTTC
many | TRBD2 | TRBJ2-7 | TRBV12-5 | CASGLEIAGGRQYF | TGTGCTAGTGGTTTGGAGATAGCGGGAGGGCGACAGTACTTC
. | . | TRBJ1-1 | TRBV5-1 | CVSSFSPPAEAFF | TGCGTCAGCAGCTTTAGCCCCCCTGCTGAAGCTTTCTTT
many | TRBD1 | TRBJ1-1 | TRBV29-1 | CSVPLAGGGTEAFF | TGCAGCGTCCCCCTGGCAGGGGGGGGGACTGAAGCTTTCTTT
many | TRBD2 | TRBJ2-7 | TRBV20-1 | CSATGGLAGVGYEQYF | TGCAGTGCTACTGGGGGACTAGCGGGAGTAGGGTACGAGCAGTACTTC
many | . | TRBJ1-5 | TRBV20-1 | CSAQRGYQSNQPQHF | TGCAGTGCCCAGAGGGGGTACCAAAGCAATCAGCCCCAGCATTTT
medium-sized | . | TRBJ1-1 | TRBV7-8 | CASSLVGLNTEAFF | TGTGCCAGCAGCTTAGTAGGACTGAACACTGAAGCTTTCTTT
. | TRBD1 | TRBJ2-1 | TRBV7-9 | CASRLDRGLVGQFF | TGTGCCAGCAGACTGGACAGGGGATTAGTTGGGCAGTTCTTC
many | TRBD1 | TRBJ1-1 | TRBV11-3 | CASSPGTGGMNTEAFF | TGTGCCAGCAGCCCAGGGACAGGGGGGATGAACACTGAAGCTTTCTTT
once | TRBD2 | TRBJ2-1 | TRBV7-7 | CASSLGLAGFNEQFF | TGTGCTAGCAGCTTAGGACTAGCGGGCTTCAATGAGCAGTTCTTC
medium-sized | . | TRBJ1-5 | TRBV13 | CASSSRVLNQPQHF | TGTGCCAGCAGTTCGCGGGTCTTAAATCAGCCCCAGCATTTT
. | . | TRBJ1-1 | TRBV10-2 | CATVDSLNTEAFF | TGCGCCACCGTGGACAGTTTGAACACTGAAGCTTTCTTT
. | . | TRBJ2-1 | TRBV6-1 | CASILQRGNEQFF | TGTGCCAGCATACTACAGCGAGGAAATGAGCAGTTCTTC
. | . | TRBJ1-1 | TRBV12-3/TRBV12-4 | CASSPGTGGTGAFF | TGTGCCAGCAGTCCCGGGACGGGGGGCACTGGAGCTTTCTTT
medium-sized | . | TRBJ1-2 | TRBV7-2 | CASSLDYRPSYGYTF | TGTGCCAGCAGCTTAGATTACAGGCCCAGCTATGGCTACACCTTC
medium-sized | . | TRBJ2-7 | TRBV6-5 | CASSYMPQGYYEQYF | TGTGCCAGCAGTTACATGCCACAGGGATACTACGAGCAGTACTTC
. | . | TRBJ2-1 | TRBV7-8 | CASDLVDYEQFF | TGTGCCAGCGACTTAGTAGACTATGAGCAGTTCTTC
medium-sized | TRBD2 | TRBJ2-1 | TRBV20-1 | CSASQRTSVLSYNEQFF | TGCAGTGCCTCTCAAAGGACTAGCGTTCTCTCCTACAATGAGCAGTTCTTC
many | . | TRBJ2-7 | TRBV7-9 | CASSLPAYEQYF | TGTGCCAGCAGCTTACCAGCGTACGAGCAGTACTTC
medium-sized | . | TRBJ2-7 | TRBV20-1 | CSARGHSSYEQYF | TGCAGTGCGAGAGGACATTCCTCCTACGAGCAGTACTTC
many | . | TRBJ2-1 | TRBV7-9 | CASSLASRDTNYNEQFF | TGTGCCAGCAGCTTGGCATCGCGGGACACCAACTACAATGAGCAGTTCTTC
. | . | TRBJ1-1 | TRBV9 | CASSVAGGRDEAFF | TGTGCCAGCAGCGTAGCGGGGGGAAGGGATGAAGCTTTCTTT
medium-sized | TRBD2 | TRBJ2-1 | TRBV7-6 | CASSLDWGGLPSSKQFF | TGTGCCAGCAGCTTAGATTGGGGGGGACTCCCATCCTCTAAGCAGTTCTTC
. | . | TRBJ2-5 | TRBV24-1 | CATSDGDSQETQYF | TGTGCCACCAGTGATGGAGACAGTCAAGAGACCCAGTACTTC
few | . | TRBJ2-7 | TRBV13 | CASGNRDSTLEQYF | TGTGCCAGCGGCAACCGGGACTCGACCTTGGAGCAGTACTTC
. | . | TRBJ2-7 | TRBV12-5 | CASGLHSFRSYEQYF | TGTGCTAGTGGTTTGCACAGCTTTCGCTCCTATGAGCAGTACTTC
. | TRBD2 | TRBJ2-1 | TRBV20-1 | CSARVTGGPVSEQFF | TGCAGTGCTAGAGTAACGGGAGGGCCTGTGAGTGAGCAGTTCTTC